The 14 T cell receptor beta chains in this list originate from one sample, sequenced in a study of patients and donors after allogeneic stem cell transplantation. TCRdb independently ran MiXCR on the RT-PCR reads; one entry per CDR3 protein. The profile shows about a million distinct CDR3 sequences, over 15% of them singletons. Sample: blood, either unsorted or a sorted T cell fraction (not recorded which). All receptors come from a human donor who was either an allogeneic HSCT recipient or a stem cell or donor lymphocyte infusion donor (not recorded which). It is not recorded whose cells these are; they may come from a transplant donor.

The table lists this clonotype with a few counts. The gene calls are TRBV4-3 and TRBJ2-3; tentatively, D is TRBD2 (5 bases). V was pared by 1 base and J by 2 bases, with 25 bases between. CDR3 length: 20 amino acids. Per germline, CDR1 LGHNA and CDR2 YSLEER. CDR3 protein: CASSQGSSYSGLLFTDTQYF. In DNA, the CDR3 is TGCGCCAGCAGCCAAGGGTCTAGCTACTCAGGTCTTCTTTTCACAGATACGCAGTATTTT.

This clonotype came up once. The chain couples TRBV30 to TRBJ2-1; 8 bases are shared with TRBD2. Losses at the gene ends were 4 bases for V and 2 bases for J; bases not matched to a gene: 4. Germline-derived CDR1 and CDR2 are GTSNPN and SVGIG (reference sequence). CDR3 length: 14 amino acids. The CDR3, as DNA: TGTGCCTGGAACGAAGCGGGGGCCTACAATGAGCAGTTCTTC. Protein: CAWNEAGAYNEQFF. Drawing the rest from reference TRBV30 and TRBJ2-1, the complete variable domain is SQTIHQWPATLVQPVGSPLSLECTVEGTSNPNLYWYRQAAGRGLQLLFYSVGIGQISSEVPQNLSASRPQDRQFILSSKKLLLSDSGFYLCAWNEAGAYNEQFFGPGTRLTVL.

The sample holds a few counts of this clonotype. The chain employs TRBV11-3 and TRBJ2-3; D is possibly TRBD1 (6 bases). Germline V gene lookup returns CDR1 SGHNT and CDR2 YENEEA. Trimming pared 4 bases from V and 4 bases from J, leaving 12 bases between. This CDR3 has 14 residues. The CDR3 loop reads CASSSHYRADTQYF. The CDR3 nucleotides read TGTGCCAGCAGCTCCCATTACAGGGCAGATACGCAGTATTTT. Full variable domain (rest looked up from reference TRBV11-3 and TRBJ2-3): EAGVVQSPRYKIIEKKQPVAFWCNPISGHNTLYWYLQNLGQGPELLIRYENEEAVDDSQLPKDRFSAERLKGVDSTLKIQPAELGDSAVYLCASSSHYRADTQYFGPGTRLTVL.

The chain has TRBV4-2 and TRBJ1-1, with 8 bases fitting TRBD1. CDR1 and CDR2 (germline): LGHNA, YNFKEQ. V dropped 3 bases and J dropped 3; count of bases not matched to a gene: 6. CDR3 size: 15 residues. DNA for the CDR3: TGTGCCAGCAGCCATAACAGGGGGTTTGACACTGAAGCTTTCTTT. It specifies CASSHNRGFDTEAFF.

This clonotype was seen a handful of times. The chain combines TRBV7-6 with TRBJ2-7; 12 bases match TRBD2. The germline V gene encodes CDR1 SGHVS and CDR2 FNYEAQ. After removal of 5 bases from V and 5 bases from J, the junction contained 4 bases not matched to a gene. The CDR3 length is 14 residues. In nucleotides, the CDR3 is TGTGCCAGCAGCCGACTAGCGGGAGTAGACGAGCAGTACTTC. It is translated as CASSRLAGVDEQYF.

The chain joins TRBV27 to TRBJ2-6, with D unclear. The CDR3 contains 16 residues. Looked up from germline, CDR1 is MNHEY and CDR2 is SMNVEV (reference sequence). Between the trimmed V and J ends, which lost 5 bases and 1 base, there was a span of 12 bases. The CDR3 DNA reads TGTGCCAGCAGTCAATGGGGTGGGTCTGGGGCCAACGTCCTGACTTTC. Translating gives CASSQWGGSGANVLTF.

This chain uses TRBV24-1 with TRBJ2-5; D not certain. Between the trimmed V and J ends, which lost 7 bases and 2 bases, there was a span of 10 bases. This CDR3 is built from 13 residues. The germline CDR1 and CDR2 sequences are KGHDR and SFDVKD. This CDR3 reads CATRARFQETQYF. The CDR3 DNA reads as TGTGCCACCAGGGCGCGGTTTCAAGAGACCCAGTACTTC.

This clonotype came up many times. This chain joins TRBV4-3 and TRBJ1-5; D unresolved. This CDR3 is built from 15 residues. The V gene's germline CDR1 is LGHNA and CDR2 YSLEER. The V end lost 1 base, the J end lost 1 base, and 8 bases lay between the germline ends. The CDR3 nucleotides are TGCGCCAGCAGCCAAGGTGCGAAGAGCAATCAGCCCCAGCATTTT. Translating it yields CASSQGAKSNQPQHF.

The chain employs TRBV18 and TRBJ2-5; D ambiguous. V lost 2 bases and J 5 bases, leaving 12 bases between the germline ends. Germline CDR1 and CDR2: KGHSH and LQKENI. The length of the CDR3 is 14 residues. The CDR3 spells CASSPDLGAETQYF. The CDR3 nucleotides read TGTGCCAGCTCACCAGACCTTGGCGCGGAGACCCAGTACTTC.

The chain carries TRBV20-1 and TRBJ1-1; a possible D gene is TRBD1 (5 bases). The germline CDR1 and CDR2 sequences are DFQATT and SNEGSKA (reference sequence). The CDR3 runs to 14 residues. V gave up 2 bases and J gave up 3 bases, with 13 bases separating them. The CDR3 loop reads CSARIPLGDTEAFF. DNA of the CDR3: TGCAGTGCTAGAATTCCCCTAGGGGACACTGAAGCTTTCTTT.

CDR3: CASSYSLEAGYTF. CDR3 bases: TGTGCCAGCAGTTACTCGTTAGAAGCTGGCTACACCTTC. The V and J genes are TRBV6-5 and TRBJ1-2; D is unclear. This CDR3 has 13 amino acids. Germline CDR1 reads MNHEY; CDR2 reads SVGAGI. V gave up 0 bases and J gave up 7 bases, with 9 bases separating them.

This clonotype was counted ten times or more. DNA of the CDR3: TGTGCCAGCAGTTACGGAATCCCCTACGAGCAGTACTTC. Protein product: CASSYGIPYEQYF. This rearrangement joins TRBV6-5 to TRBJ2-7, with D unresolved. CDR1 is MNHEY and CDR2 is SVGAGI in the germline V gene. The CDR3 runs to 13 residues. The ends were cut back, 2 bases at V and 2 bases at J, with 7 bases in the middle.

This chain connects TRBV2 to TRBJ2-7, with D perhaps matching TRBD2 (5 bases). Trimming took off 7 bases at V and 0 bases at J, with 16 bases between the two ends. Germline V gene data show CDR1 as SNHLY and CDR2 as FYNNEI. The CDR3 length is 15 residues. CDR3 region: CASNRPRGNSYEQYF. The CDR3 bases are TGTGCCAGCAATCGACCCAGAGGGAACTCCTACGAGCAGTACTTC.

V and J are TRBV15 and TRBJ2-7; tentative D call: TRBD2 (5 bases). V lost 1 base to trimming and J lost 0 bases, with 13 bases between them. Germline V gene sequence: CDR1 LNHNV, CDR2 YYDKDF (reference sequence). This CDR3 contains 16 residues. This CDR3 is CATSRANSASSYEQYF. CDR3 in DNA: TGTGCCACCAGCAGAGCGAATAGCGCCAGCTCCTACGAGCAGTACTTC.